The source of this TCR beta chain is a study of T-cell reconstitution after alpha-beta-depleted transplantation in children. V was shortened by 0 bases and J by 4 bases, with 11 bases between the two germline ends. Germline V lookup: CDR1 SGHRS, CDR2 YFSETQ. CDR3 length: 14 residues. Molecular barcoding with unique molecular identifiers was used for the TCRbeta library. TCRdb recomputed calls from the PCR reads with MiXCR, one row per CDR3 protein. This table holds hundreds of thousands of distinct CDR3 sequences, around a sixth found once. This sequence originates from a human donor who donated a stem cell graft to a child with acute myeloid leukemia. J is TRBJ2-7 and V is TRBV5-1, with D hard to call. Source: PBMCs from the stem cell graft donor, taken from the stem cell graft. The CDR3 DNA follows: TGCGCCAGCAGCTTGGAGGCAGACCAATACGAGCAGTACTTC. Translation: CASSLEADQYEQYF.